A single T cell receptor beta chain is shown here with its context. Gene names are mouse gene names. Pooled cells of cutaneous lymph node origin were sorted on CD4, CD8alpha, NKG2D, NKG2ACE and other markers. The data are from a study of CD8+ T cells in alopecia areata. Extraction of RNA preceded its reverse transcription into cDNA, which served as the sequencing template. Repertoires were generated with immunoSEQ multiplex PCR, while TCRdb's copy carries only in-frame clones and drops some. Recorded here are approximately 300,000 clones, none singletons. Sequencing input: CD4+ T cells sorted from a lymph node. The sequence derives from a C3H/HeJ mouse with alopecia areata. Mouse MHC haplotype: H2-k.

CDR3 DNA (partial): TGCACCTGCAGTGCAGGGGGACACTCAAACTCC. Amino acids: CTCSAGGHSNS. The whole CDR3 region reads CTCSAGGHSNSDYTF. V and J are TRBV1 and TRBJ1-2; TRBD1 is a possible D gene (6 bases). The CDR3 end falls 4 residues outside the read, so it is completed with the germline J gene. The CDR3 totals 15 residues. Per germline, CDR1 NSQYPW and CDR2 LRSPGD (reference sequence). The V end lost 1 base, the J end lost 0 bases, and 9 bases lay between the germline ends.